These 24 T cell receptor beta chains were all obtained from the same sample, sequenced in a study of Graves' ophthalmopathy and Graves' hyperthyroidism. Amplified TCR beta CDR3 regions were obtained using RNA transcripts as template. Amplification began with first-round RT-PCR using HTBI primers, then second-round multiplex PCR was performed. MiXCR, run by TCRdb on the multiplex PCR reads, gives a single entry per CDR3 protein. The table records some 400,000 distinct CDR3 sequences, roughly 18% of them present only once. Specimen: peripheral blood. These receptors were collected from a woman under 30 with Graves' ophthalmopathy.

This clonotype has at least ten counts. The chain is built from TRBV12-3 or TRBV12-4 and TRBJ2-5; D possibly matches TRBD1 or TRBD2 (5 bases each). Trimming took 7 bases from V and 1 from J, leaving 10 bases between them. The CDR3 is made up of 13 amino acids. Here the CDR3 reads CASNPRGQETQYF. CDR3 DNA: TGTGCCAGCAACCCGAGGGGCCAAGAGACCCAGTACTTC.

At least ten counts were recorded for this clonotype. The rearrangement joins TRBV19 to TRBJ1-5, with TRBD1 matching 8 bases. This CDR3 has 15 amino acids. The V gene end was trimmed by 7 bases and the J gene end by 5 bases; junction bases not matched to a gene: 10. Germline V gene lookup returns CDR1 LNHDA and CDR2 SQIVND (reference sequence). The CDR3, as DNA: TGTGCCAGTACCTCCAGGACAGGGCTCGATCAGCCCCAGCATTTT. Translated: CASTSRTGLDQPQHF.

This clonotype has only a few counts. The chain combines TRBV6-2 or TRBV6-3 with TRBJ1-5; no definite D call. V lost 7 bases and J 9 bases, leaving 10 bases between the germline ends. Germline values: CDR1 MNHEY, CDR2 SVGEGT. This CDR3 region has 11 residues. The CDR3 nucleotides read TGTGCCAGCACCGACGGGTGGCCCCAGCATTTT. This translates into CASTDGWPQHF.

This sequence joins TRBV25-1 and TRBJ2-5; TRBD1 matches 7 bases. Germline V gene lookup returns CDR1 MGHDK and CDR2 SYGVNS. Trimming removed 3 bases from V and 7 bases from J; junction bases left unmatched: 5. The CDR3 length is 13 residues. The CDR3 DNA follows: TGTGCCAGCAGTGATAACAGGGGAAGGACCCAGTACTTC. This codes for CASSDNRGRTQYF.

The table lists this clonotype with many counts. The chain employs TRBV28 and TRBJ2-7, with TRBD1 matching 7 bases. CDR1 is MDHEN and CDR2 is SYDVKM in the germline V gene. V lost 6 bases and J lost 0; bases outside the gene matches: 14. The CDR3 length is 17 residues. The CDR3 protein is CASRDTQGQHDSYEQYF. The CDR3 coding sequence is TGTGCCAGCAGGGATACGCAGGGACAGCACGACTCCTACGAGCAGTACTTC.

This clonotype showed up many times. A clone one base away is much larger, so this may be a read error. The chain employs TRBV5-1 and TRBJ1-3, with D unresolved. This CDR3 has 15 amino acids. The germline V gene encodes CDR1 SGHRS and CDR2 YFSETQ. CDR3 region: CASSFGYGSGSTIYF. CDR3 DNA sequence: TGCGCCAGCAGCTTTGGGTATGGATCTGGAAGCACCATATATTTT. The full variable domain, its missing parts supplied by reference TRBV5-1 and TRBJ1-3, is KAGVTQTPRYLIKTRGQQVTLSCSPISGHRSVSWYQQTPGQGLQFLFEYFSETQRNKGNFPGRFSGRQFSNSRSEMNVSTLELGDSALYLCASSFGYGSGSTIYFGEGSWLTVV.

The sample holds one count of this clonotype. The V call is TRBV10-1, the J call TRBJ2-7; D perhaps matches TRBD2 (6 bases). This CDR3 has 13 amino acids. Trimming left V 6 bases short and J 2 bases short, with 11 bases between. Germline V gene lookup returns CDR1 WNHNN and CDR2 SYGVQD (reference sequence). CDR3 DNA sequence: TGCGCCAGCAGGAGGGACTTAACCTACGAGCAGTACTTC. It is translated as CASRRDLTYEQYF.

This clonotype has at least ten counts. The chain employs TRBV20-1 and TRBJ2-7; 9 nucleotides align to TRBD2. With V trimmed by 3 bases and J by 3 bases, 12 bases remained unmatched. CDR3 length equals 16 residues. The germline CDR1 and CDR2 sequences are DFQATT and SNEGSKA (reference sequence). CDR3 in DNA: TGCAGTGCTAGTCTAGCGGGAAGGCCGGGAGTCTACGAGCAGTACTTC. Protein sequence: CSASLAGRPGVYEQYF.

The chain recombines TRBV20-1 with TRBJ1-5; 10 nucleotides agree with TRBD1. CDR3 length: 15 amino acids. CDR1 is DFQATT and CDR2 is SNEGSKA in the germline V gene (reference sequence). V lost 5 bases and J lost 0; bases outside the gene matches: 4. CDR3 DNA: TGCAGTGCTCTTCGGACAGGGGGTAGCAATCAGCCCCAGCATTTT. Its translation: CSALRTGGSNQPQHF.

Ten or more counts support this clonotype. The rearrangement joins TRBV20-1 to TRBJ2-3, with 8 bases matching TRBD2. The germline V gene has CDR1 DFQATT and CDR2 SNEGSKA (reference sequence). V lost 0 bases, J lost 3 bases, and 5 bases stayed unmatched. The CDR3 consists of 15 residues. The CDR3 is CSARDLGGRTDTQYF. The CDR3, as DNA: TGCAGTGCTAGAGATCTGGGCGGGAGGACAGATACGCAGTATTTT.

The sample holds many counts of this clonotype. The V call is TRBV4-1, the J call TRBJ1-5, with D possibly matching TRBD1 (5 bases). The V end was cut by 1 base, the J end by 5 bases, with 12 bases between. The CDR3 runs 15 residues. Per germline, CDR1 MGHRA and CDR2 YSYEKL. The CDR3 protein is CASSQGAEGYQPQHF. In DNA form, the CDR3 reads TGCGCCAGCAGCCAAGGTGCCGAGGGGTATCAGCCCCAGCATTTT.

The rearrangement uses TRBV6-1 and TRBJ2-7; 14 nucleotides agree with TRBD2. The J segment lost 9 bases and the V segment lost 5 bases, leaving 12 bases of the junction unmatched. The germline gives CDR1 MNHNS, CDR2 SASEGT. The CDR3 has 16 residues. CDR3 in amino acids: CASSMGTSGSKVWQYF. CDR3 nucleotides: TGTGCCAGCAGTATGGGGACTAGCGGGAGTAAAGTCTGGCAGTACTTC.

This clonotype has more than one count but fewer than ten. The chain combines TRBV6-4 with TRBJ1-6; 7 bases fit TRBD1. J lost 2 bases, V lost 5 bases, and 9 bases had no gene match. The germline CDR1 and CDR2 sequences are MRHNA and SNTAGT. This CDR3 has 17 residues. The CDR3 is CASSLQGKGPYNSPLHF. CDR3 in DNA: TGTGCCAGCAGTTTACAGGGGAAAGGGCCCTATAATTCACCCCTCCACTTT.

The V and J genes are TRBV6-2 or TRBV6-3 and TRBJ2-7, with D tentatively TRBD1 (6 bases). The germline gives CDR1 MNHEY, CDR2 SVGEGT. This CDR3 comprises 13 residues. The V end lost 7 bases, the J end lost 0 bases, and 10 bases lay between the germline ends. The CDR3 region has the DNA TGTGCCAGCACAGACAGGAGCTCCTACGAGCAGTACTTC. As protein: CASTDRSSYEQYF.

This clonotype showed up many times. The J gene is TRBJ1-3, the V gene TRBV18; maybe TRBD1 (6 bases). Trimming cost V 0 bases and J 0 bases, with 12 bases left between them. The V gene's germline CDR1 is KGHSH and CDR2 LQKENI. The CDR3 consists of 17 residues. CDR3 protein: CASSPPSSQGSGNTIYF. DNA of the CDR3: TGTGCCAGCTCACCACCCTCTTCACAGGGCTCTGGAAACACCATATATTTT.

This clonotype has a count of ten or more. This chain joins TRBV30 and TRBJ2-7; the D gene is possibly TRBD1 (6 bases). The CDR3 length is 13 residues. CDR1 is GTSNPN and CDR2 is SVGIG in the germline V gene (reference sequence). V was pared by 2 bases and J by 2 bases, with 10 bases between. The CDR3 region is CAWSIGGPYEQYF. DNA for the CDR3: TGTGCCTGGAGTATAGGGGGACCCTACGAGCAGTACTTC.

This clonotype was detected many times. The CDR3 DNA sequence: TGTGCCAGCAGAGGGCAGGGGAGTGGCTACACCTTC. Translated: CASRGQGSGYTF. V gene TRBV27 combines with J gene TRBJ1-2; a possible D gene is TRBD1 (6 bases). V shed 6 bases and J shed 7 bases, with 12 bases lying between them. The CDR3 extends over 12 amino acids. Germline CDR1 MNHEY, CDR2 SMNVEV (reference sequence).

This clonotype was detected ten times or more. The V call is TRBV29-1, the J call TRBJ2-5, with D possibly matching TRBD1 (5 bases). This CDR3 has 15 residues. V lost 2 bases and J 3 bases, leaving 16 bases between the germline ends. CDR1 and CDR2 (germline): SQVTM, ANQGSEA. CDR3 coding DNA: TGCAGCGTTGAATCATGGGGCCCCACAAAAGAGACCCAGTACTTC. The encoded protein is CSVESWGPTKETQYF.

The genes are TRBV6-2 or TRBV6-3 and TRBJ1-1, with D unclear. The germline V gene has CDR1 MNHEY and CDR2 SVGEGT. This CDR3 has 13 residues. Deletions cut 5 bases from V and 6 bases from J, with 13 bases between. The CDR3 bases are TGTGCCAGCAGTGTCGGCATATTCCCTGAAGCTTTCTTT. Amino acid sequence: CASSVGIFPEAFF.

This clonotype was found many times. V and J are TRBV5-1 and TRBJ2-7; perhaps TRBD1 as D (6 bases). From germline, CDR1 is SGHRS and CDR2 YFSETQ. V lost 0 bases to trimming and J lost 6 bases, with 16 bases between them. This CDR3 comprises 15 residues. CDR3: CASSLAEAGAREQYF. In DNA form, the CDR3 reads TGCGCCAGCAGCTTGGCCGAGGCAGGGGCTCGCGAGCAGTACTTC.

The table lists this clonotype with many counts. Here the CDR3 reads CSARDWGGGEETQYF. The CDR3 DNA follows: TGCAGTGCTAGAGATTGGGGGGGAGGCGAAGAGACCCAGTACTTC. V and J are TRBV20-1 and TRBJ2-5; 7 bases map to TRBD2. Germline V CDR1 and CDR2: DFQATT, SNEGSKA (reference sequence). The CDR3 extends over 15 amino acids. The J segment lost 3 bases and the V segment lost 0 bases, leaving 7 bases of the junction unmatched.

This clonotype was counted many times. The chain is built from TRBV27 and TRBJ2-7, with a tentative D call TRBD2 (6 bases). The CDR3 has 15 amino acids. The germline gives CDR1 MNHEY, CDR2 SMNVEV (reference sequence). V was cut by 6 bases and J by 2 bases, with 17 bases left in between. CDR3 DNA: TGTGCCAGCAGCAGAGCCGGGACTGCCCCCTACGAGCAGTACTTC. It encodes CASSRAGTAPYEQYF.

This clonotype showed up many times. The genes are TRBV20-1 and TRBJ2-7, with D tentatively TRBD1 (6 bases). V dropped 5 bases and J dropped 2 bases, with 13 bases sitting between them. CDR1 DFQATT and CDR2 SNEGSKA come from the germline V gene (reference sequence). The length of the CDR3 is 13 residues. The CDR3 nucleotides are TGCAGTGCTCGCCGGGACACAACCTACGAGCAGTACTTC. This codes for CSARRDTTYEQYF.

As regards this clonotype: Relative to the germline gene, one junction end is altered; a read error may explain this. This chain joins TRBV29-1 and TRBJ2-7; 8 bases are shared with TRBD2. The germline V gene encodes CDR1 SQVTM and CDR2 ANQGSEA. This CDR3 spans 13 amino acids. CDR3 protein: CSVADDSLAERYF. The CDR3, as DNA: TGCAGCGTTGCGGACGATTCACTAGCGGAGCGGTACTTC.